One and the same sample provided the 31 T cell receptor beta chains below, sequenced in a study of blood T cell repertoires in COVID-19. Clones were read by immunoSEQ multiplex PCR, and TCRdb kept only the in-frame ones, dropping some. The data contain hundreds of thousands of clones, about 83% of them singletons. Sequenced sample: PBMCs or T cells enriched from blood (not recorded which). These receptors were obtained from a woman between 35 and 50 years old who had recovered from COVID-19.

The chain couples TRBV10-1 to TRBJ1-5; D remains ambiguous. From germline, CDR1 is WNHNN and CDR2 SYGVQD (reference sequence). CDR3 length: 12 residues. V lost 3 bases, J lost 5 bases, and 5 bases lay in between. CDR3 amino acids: CASSDGDQPQHF. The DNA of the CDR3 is TGCGCCAGCAGTGACGGTGATCAGCCCCAGCATTTT.

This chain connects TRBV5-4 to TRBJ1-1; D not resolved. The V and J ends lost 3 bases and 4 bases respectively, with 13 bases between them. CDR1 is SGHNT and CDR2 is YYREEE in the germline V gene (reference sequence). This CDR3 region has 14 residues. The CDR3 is CASSSNTGFTEAFF. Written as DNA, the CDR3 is TGTGCCAGCAGCTCTAACACGGGTTTCACTGAAGCTTTCTTT.

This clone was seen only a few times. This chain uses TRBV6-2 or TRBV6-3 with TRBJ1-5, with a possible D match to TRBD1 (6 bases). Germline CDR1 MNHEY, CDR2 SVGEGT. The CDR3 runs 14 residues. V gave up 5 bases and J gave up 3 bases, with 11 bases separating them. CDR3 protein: CASSSTGSNQPQHF. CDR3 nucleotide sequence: TGTGCCAGCAGTAGTACAGGGTCCAATCAGCCCCAGCATTTT.

The CDR3 DNA follows: TGTGCCAGTAGTCAACAGGGGGCGCGTGGCTACACCTTC. It specifies CASSQQGARGYTF. This chain uses TRBV19 with TRBJ1-2; 9 bases match TRBD1. Germline V CDR1 and CDR2: LNHDA, SQIVND (reference sequence). The CDR3 covers 13 residues. V was pared by 5 bases and J by 7 bases, with 5 bases of the junction left unmatched.

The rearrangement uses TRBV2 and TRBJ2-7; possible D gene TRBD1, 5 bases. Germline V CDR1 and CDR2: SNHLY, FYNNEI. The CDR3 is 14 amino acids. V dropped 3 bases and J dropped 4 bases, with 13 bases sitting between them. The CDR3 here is CASSDNNGAYEQYV. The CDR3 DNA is TGTGCCAGCAGTGATAATAATGGGGCTTACGAGCAGTACGTC.

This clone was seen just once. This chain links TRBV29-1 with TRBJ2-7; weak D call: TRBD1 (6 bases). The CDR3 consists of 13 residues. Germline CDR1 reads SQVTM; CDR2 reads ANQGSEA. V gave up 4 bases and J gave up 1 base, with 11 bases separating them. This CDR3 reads CSVGRGLSYEQYF. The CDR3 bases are TGCAGCGTTGGCAGGGGTCTATCCTACGAGCAGTACTTC.

The DNA of the CDR3 is TGTGCCAGCGGCCCTAGCTCTGGAAACACCATATATTTT. Translating it yields CASGPSSGNTIYF. The V and J genes are TRBV9 and TRBJ1-3; no firm D call. Trimming shortened V by 7 bases and J by 0 bases, and 8 bases separated the two germline ends. The CDR3 is 13 residues long. The germline gives CDR1 SGDLS, CDR2 YYNGEE.

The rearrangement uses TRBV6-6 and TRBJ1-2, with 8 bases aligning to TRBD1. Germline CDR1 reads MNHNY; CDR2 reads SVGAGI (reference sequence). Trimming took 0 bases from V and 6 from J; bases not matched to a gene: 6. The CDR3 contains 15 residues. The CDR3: CASSYSTGVTHGYTF. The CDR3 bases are TGTGCCAGCAGTTACTCGACAGGGGTTACCCATGGCTACACCTTC.

CDR3 in amino acids: CATSGGSGRRTGELFF. The CDR3 DNA is TGTGCCACCAGTGGGGGGAGCGGGAGACGTACCGGGGAGCTGTTTTTT. The chain couples TRBV24-1 to TRBJ2-2; TRBD2 matches at 8 bases. After removal of 5 bases from V and 5 bases from J, the junction contained 9 bases not matched to a gene. The CDR3 is made up of 16 amino acids. Germline CDR1 is KGHDR and CDR2 is SFDVKD.

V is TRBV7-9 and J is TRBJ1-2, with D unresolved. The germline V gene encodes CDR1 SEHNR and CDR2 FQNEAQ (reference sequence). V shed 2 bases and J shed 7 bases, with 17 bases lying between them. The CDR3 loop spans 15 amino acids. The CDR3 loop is CASSLTHGLTIGYTF. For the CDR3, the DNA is TGTGCCAGCAGCTTAACGCACGGACTGACTATTGGCTACACCTTC.

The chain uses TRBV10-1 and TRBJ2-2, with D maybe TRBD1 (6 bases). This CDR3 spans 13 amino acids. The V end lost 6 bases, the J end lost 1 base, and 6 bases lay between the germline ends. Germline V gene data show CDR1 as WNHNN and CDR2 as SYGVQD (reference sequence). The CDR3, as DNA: TGCGCCAGCAGGACAGGGAACACCGGGGAGCTGTTTTTT. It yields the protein CASRTGNTGELFF.

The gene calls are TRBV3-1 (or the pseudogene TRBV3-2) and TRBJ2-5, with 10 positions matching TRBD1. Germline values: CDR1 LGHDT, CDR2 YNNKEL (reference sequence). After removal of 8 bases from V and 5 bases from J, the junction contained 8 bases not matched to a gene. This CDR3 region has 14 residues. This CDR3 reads CASLDRGVRETQYF. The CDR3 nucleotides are TGTGCCAGCCTGGACAGGGGGGTTAGGGAGACCCAGTACTTC.

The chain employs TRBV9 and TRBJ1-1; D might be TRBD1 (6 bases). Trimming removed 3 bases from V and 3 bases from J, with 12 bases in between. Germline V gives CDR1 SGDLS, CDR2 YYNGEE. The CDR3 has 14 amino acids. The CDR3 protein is CASSGNRDHTEAFF. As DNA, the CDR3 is TGTGCCAGCAGCGGGAACAGGGACCACACTGAAGCTTTCTTT.

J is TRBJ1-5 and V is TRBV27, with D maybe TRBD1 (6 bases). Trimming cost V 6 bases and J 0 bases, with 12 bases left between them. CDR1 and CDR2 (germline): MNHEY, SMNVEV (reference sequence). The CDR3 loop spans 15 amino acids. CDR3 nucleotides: TGTGCCAGCAGACTAACAGGGTATAGCAATCAGCCCCAGCATTTT. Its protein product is CASRLTGYSNQPQHF.

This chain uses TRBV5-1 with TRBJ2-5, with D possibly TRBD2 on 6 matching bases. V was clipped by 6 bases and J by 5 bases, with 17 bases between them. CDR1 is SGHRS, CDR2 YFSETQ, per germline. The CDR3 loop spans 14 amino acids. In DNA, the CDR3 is TGCGCCAGCACCCTACGGGGGAGGAGGGAGACCCAGTACTTC. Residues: CASTLRGRRETQYF.

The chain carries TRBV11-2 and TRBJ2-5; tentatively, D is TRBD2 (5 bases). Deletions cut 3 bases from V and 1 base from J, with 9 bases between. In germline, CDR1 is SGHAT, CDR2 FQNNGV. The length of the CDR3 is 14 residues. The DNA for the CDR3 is TGTGCCAGCAGCTTGGGGAGTGCCCAAGAGACCCAGTACTTC. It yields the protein CASSLGSAQETQYF.

The CDR3 loop is CASSLGLSTDTQYF. In nucleotides, the CDR3 is TGCGCCAGCAGCTTGGGTCTCAGCACAGATACGCAGTATTTT. V usage is TRBV5-1 and J usage is TRBJ2-3; no definite D call. The V end lost 0 bases, the J end lost 0 bases, and 5 bases lay between the germline ends. CDR1 SGHRS and CDR2 YFSETQ come from the germline V gene. The CDR3 covers 14 residues.

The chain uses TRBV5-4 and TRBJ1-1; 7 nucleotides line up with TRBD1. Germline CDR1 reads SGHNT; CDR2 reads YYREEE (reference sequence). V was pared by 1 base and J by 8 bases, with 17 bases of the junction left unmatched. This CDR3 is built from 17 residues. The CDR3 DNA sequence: TGTGCCAGCAGCTTGATCATACAGGGGCCCCTAGGGGGGGAAGCTTTCTTT. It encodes CASSLIIQGPLGGEAFF.

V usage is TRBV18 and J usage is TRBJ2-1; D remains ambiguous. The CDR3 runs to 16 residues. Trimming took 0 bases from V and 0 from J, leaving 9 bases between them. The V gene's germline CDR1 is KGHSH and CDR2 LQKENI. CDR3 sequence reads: CASSPPSRSSYNEQFF. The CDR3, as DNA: TGTGCCAGCTCACCACCTTCGCGAAGCTCCTACAATGAGCAGTTCTTC.

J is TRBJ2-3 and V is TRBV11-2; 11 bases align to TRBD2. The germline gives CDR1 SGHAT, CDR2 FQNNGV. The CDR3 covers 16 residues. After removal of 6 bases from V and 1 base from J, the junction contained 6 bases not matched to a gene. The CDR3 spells CASSPGTSGRTDTQYF. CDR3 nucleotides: TGTGCCAGCAGTCCCGGGACTAGCGGCCGCACAGATACGCAGTATTTT.

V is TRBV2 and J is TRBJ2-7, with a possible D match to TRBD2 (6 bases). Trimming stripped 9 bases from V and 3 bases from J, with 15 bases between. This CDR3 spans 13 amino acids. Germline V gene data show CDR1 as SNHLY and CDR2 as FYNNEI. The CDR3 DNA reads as TGTGCCAGAAGCCGGGACTCCAACTACGAGCAGTACTTC. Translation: CARSRDSNYEQYF.

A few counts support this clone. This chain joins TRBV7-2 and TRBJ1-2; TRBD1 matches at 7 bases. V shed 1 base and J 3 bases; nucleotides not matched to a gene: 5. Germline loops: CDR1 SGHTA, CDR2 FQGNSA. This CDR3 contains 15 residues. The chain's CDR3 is CASSLGNRGYYGYTF. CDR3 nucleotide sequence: TGTGCCAGCAGCTTAGGTAACAGGGGTTACTATGGCTACACCTTC. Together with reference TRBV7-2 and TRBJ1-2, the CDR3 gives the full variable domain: GAGVSQSPSNKVTEKGKDVELRCDPISGHTALYWYRQSLGQGLEFLIYFQGNSAPDKSGLPSDRFSAERTGGSVSTLTIQRTQQEDSAVYLCASSLGNRGYYGYTFGSGTRLTVV.

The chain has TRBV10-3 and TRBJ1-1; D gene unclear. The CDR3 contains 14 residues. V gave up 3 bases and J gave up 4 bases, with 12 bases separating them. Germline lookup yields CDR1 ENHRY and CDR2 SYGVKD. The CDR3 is CAISEQVRGTEAFF. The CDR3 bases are TGTGCCATCAGTGAACAAGTCCGTGGCACTGAAGCTTTCTTT.

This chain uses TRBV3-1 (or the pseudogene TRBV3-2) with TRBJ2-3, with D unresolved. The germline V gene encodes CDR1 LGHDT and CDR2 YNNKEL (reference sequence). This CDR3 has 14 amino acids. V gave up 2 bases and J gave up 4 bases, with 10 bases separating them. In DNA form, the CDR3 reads TGTGCCAGCAGCCAACGTGGAGAGGCAGATACGCAGTATTTT. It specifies CASSQRGEADTQYF.

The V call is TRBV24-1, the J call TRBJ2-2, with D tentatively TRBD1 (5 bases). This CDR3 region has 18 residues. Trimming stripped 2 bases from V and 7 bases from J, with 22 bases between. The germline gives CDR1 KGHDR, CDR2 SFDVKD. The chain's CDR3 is CATSDSLSRKGVGGELFF. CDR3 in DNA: TGTGCCACCAGTGATTCACTCTCGAGGAAAGGGGTAGGCGGGGAGCTGTTTTTT.

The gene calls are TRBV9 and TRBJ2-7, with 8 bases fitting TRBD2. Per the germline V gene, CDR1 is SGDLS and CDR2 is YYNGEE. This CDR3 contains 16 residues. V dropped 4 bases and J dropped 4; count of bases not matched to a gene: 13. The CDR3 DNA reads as TGTGCCAGCAGCATAACTCCCGGGACTAGGCTTTACGAGCAGTACGTC. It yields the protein CASSITPGTRLYEQYV.

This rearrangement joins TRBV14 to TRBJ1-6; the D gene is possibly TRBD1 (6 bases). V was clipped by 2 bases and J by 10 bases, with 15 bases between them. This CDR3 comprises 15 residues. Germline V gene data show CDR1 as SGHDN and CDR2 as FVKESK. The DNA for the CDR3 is TGTGCCAGCAGCCAATTAACAGGGCAGGGATCACCCCTCCACTTT. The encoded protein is CASSQLTGQGSPLHF. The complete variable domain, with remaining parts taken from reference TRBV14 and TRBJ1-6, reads EAGVTQFPSHSVIEKGQTVTLRCDPISGHDNLYWYRRVMGKEIKFLLHFVKESKQDESGMPNNRFLAERTGGTYSTLKVQPAELEDSGVYFCASSQLTGQGSPLHFGNGTRLTVT.

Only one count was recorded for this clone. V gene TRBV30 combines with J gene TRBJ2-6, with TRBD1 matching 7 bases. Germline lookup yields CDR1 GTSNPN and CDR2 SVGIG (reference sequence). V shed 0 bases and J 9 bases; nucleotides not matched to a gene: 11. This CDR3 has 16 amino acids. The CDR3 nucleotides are TGTGCCTGGAGTGTAGGGGGCAGAGTCCTTGTCAACGTCCTGACTTTC. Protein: CAWSVGGRVLVNVLTF.

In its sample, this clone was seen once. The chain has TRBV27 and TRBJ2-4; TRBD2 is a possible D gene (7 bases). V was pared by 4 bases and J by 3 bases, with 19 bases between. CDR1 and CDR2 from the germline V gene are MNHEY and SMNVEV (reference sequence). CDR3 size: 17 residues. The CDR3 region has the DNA TGTGCCAGCAGTTCGGGGGGCCCAGGGCAGATCAAAAACATTCAGTACTTC. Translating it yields CASSSGGPGQIKNIQYF.

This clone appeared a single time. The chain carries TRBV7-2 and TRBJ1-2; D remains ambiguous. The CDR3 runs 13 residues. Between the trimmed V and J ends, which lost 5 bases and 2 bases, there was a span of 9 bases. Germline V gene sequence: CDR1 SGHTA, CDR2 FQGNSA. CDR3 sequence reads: CASSPVSNYGYTF. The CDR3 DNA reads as TGTGCCAGCAGCCCGGTTTCCAACTATGGCTACACCTTC. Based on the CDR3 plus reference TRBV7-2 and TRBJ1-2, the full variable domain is GAGVSQSPSNKVTEKGKDVELRCDPISGHTALYWYRQSLGQGLEFLIYFQGNSAPDKSGLPSDRFSAERTGGSVSTLTIQRTQQEDSAVYLCASSPVSNYGYTFGSGTRLTVV.

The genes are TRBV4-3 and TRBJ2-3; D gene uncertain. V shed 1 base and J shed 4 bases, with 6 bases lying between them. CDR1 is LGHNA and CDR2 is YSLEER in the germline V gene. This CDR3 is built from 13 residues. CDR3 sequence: CASSQGRADTQYF. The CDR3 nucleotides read TGCGCCAGCAGCCAAGGACGGGCAGATACGCAGTATTTT.